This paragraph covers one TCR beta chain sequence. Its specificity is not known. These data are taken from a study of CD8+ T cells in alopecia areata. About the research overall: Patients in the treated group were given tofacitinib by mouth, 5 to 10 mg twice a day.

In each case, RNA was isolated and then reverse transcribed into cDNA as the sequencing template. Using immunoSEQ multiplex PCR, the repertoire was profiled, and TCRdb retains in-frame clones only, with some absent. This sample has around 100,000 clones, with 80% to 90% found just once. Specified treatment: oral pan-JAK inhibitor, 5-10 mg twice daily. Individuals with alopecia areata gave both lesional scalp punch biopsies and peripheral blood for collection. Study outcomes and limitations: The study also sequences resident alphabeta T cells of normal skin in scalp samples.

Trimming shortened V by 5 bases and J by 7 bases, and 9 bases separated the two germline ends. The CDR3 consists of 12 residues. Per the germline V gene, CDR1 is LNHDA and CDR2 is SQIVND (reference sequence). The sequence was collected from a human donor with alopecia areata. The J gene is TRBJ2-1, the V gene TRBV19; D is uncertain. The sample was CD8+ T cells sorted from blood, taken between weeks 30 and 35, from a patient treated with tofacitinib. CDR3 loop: CASSPGRNEQFF. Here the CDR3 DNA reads TGTGCCAGTAGTCCCGGACGGAATGAGCAGTTCTTC.